The 28 T cell receptor beta chains below all came from one sample that was sequenced in a study of CD8 T cells in Susac syndrome. The RNA, roughly 0.45 to 1 ug, was put through reverse transcription using random hexamers. TCRdb re-analysed the immunoSEQ multiplex PCR reads in MiXCR, keeping a single row per CDR3 protein. Of about 190,000 distinct CDR3 sequences listed, 90% to 97% are singletons. The specimen sequenced was CD4+ T cells from PBMCs. The receptors originated from a human donor with Susac syndrome.

The chain employs TRBV18 and TRBJ1-1; TRBD1 is a possible D gene (5 bases). CDR1 is KGHSH and CDR2 is LQKENI in the germline V gene. This CDR3 spans 17 amino acids. V lost 4 bases and J lost 0, with 18 bases in between. The CDR3 DNA follows: TGTGCCAGCTCACGAGGGCCTTCAGGGTTGGTGAACACTGAAGCTTTCTTT. Protein sequence: CASSRGPSGLVNTEAFF.

This chain connects TRBV24-1 to TRBJ2-5, with D perhaps matching TRBD1 (6 bases). Germline-derived CDR1 and CDR2 are KGHDR and SFDVKD. This CDR3 spans 15 amino acids. V lost 5 bases, J lost 3 bases, and 15 bases lay in between. The CDR3 loop reads CATSVHKGDKETQYF. CDR3 bases: TGTGCCACCAGTGTGCACAAAGGGGACAAAGAGACCCAGTACTTC.

The chain carries TRBV29-1 and TRBJ2-7, with D possibly matching TRBD1 (8 bases). Per the germline V gene, CDR1 is SQVTM and CDR2 is ANQGSEA. The CDR3 has 14 amino acids. The ends were cut back, 7 bases at V and 1 base at J, with 17 bases in the middle. CDR3 in DNA: TGCAGCGCTGGACAGGGAGGGAGATCCTACGAGCAGTACTTC. Translated, it gives CSAGQGGRSYEQYF.

V gene TRBV5-4 combines with J gene TRBJ2-5; 9 bases are a match to TRBD2. J was trimmed by 5 bases and V by 5 bases; bases with no gene match: 10. The CDR3 has 15 amino acids. CDR1 and CDR2 (germline): SGHNT, YYREEE (reference sequence). The CDR3 loop reads CASRFEIAGVETQYF. CDR3 nucleotide sequence: TGTGCCAGCAGATTTGAGATAGCGGGGGTGGAGACCCAGTACTTC.

This chain links TRBV7-9 with TRBJ1-5, with a weak D call TRBD1 (6 bases). CDR3 length equals 14 residues. Germline V gives CDR1 SEHNR, CDR2 FQNEAQ (reference sequence). Deletions cut 5 bases from V and 3 bases from J, with 11 bases between. The CDR3 nucleotides are TGTGCCAGCAGCCCTAAGGGGGTCAATCAGCCCCAGCATTTT. Its translation: CASSPKGVNQPQHF.

The genes are TRBV20-1 and TRBJ2-5; possibly TRBD1 for D (7 bases). Deletions cut 0 bases from V and 5 bases from J, with 25 bases between. CDR1 is DFQATT, CDR2 SNEGSKA, per germline (reference sequence). The CDR3 loop spans 18 amino acids. In DNA form, the CDR3 reads TGCAGTGCTAGAGATCCCCTAGCTGCAGGGGGGCCGAGGGAGACCCAGTACTTC. Translated, it gives CSARDPLAAGGPRETQYF.

The V call is TRBV18, the J call TRBJ1-1; D remains ambiguous. Looked up from germline, CDR1 is KGHSH and CDR2 is LQKENI. The CDR3 totals 13 residues. V lost 2 bases, J lost 8 bases, and 12 bases lay in between. CDR3 DNA sequence: TGTGCCAGCTCACCAAAGATAGATGGCGAAGCTTTCTTT. This codes for CASSPKIDGEAFF.

The chain recombines TRBV30 with TRBJ2-4; D remains ambiguous. The CDR3 contains 11 residues. Trimming removed 0 bases at V and 11 bases at J, with 8 bases between. The germline gives CDR1 GTSNPN, CDR2 SVGIG (reference sequence). CDR3 region: CAWSVQLLQYF. CDR3 sequence (DNA): TGTGCCTGGAGTGTTCAGTTACTTCAGTACTTC.

The rearrangement uses TRBV20-1 and TRBJ2-7, with D unclear. CDR1 and CDR2 from the germline V gene are DFQATT and SNEGSKA (reference sequence). The CDR3 has 12 residues. Trimming removed 3 bases from V and 5 bases from J, with 11 bases in between. The CDR3: CSARTAVHEQYF. The CDR3, as DNA: TGCAGTGCTAGGACCGCGGTACACGAGCAGTACTTC.

The chain carries TRBV7-3 and TRBJ1-1, with unresolved D. The CDR3 runs to 13 residues. Germline V gene sequence: CDR1 SGHTA, CDR2 FQGTGA. V lost 5 bases and J lost 4, with 11 bases in between. Written as DNA, the CDR3 is TGTGCCAGCAGCCCAAAAGGCGGCACTGAAGCTTTCTTT. It encodes CASSPKGGTEAFF. Full variable domain (rest looked up from reference TRBV7-3 and TRBJ1-1): GAGVSQTPSNKVTEKGKYVELRCDPISGHTALYWYRQSLGQGPEFLIYFQGTGAADDSGLPNDRFFAVRPEGSVSTLKIQRTERGDSAVYLCASSPKGGTEAFFGQGTRLTVV.

The V call is TRBV2, the J call TRBJ2-2, with D perhaps TRBD2 (5 bases). Trimming pared 7 bases from V and 2 bases from J, leaving 8 bases between. Per germline, CDR1 SNHLY and CDR2 FYNNEI. The CDR3 sequence is 13 residues long. CDR3 region: CASNRGNTGELFF. The CDR3 nucleotides are TGTGCCAGCAATCGGGGTAACACCGGGGAGCTGTTTTTT.

The chain combines TRBV6-4 with TRBJ1-1, with D unresolved. The CDR3 extends over 14 amino acids. Per germline, CDR1 MRHNA and CDR2 SNTAGT. Trimming stripped 6 bases from V and 4 bases from J, with 15 bases between. CDR3 sequence (DNA): TGTGCCAGCAGACGGGGTCCCGAGGGCACTGAAGCTTTCTTT. As protein: CASRRGPEGTEAFF.

This chain links TRBV9 with TRBJ2-7; D unresolved. This CDR3 is built from 14 residues. With 6 bases removed from V and 7 bases from J, the gap between germline ends came to 20 bases. The germline V gene has CDR1 SGDLS and CDR2 YYNGEE. CDR3 nucleotides: TGTGCCAGCAACCCGGGCCCCACTCCCGGTGAGCAGTACTTC. Its translation is CASNPGPTPGEQYF.

V and J are TRBV29-1 and TRBJ2-5; TRBD2 matches 8 bases. V lost 3 bases and J lost 4; bases outside the gene matches: 7. The CDR3 loop spans 14 amino acids. The germline V gene has CDR1 SQVTM and CDR2 ANQGSEA. CDR3 in amino acids: CSVERGAAGETQYF. CDR3 DNA sequence: TGCAGCGTTGAGCGGGGGGCAGCAGGAGAGACCCAGTACTTC.

CDR3 sequence (DNA): TGTGCCGCTGGGCAGGGTCGACGGACAGATACGCAGTATTTT. It specifies CAAGQGRRTDTQYF. The V and J genes are TRBV21-1 and TRBJ2-3; no check of the table's D call, TRBD1, against the DNA was made. TRBV21-1 is a documented pseudogene. The length of the CDR3 is 14 residues.

This clonotype has only one observation. The chain couples TRBV20-1 to TRBJ2-1; TRBD1 or TRBD2 may be the D gene (6 bases each). Deletions cut 6 bases from V and 2 bases from J, with 17 bases between. The V gene's germline CDR1 is DFQATT and CDR2 SNEGSKA (reference sequence). The length of the CDR3 is 15 residues. DNA for the CDR3: TGCAGTGCCGCGACAGGAGGGTTCACCTACAATGAGCAGTTCTTC. Protein: CSAATGGFTYNEQFF.

The chain combines TRBV5-1 with TRBJ1-2; D gene uncertain. The V gene's germline CDR1 is SGHRS and CDR2 YFSETQ. The CDR3 loop spans 13 amino acids. Deletions cut 0 bases from V and 10 bases from J, with 13 bases between. CDR3 region: CASSLEQRTFYTF. The CDR3 DNA sequence: TGCGCCAGCAGCTTGGAACAGCGAACCTTCTACACCTTC.

The CDR3 sequence: CASSLRRTQETQYF. CDR3 bases: TGTGCCAGCAGCTTACGTCGGACTCAAGAGACCCAGTACTTC. The rearrangement links TRBV7-8 to TRBJ2-5; possible D gene TRBD2, 5 bases. V dropped 2 bases and J dropped 2 bases, with 9 bases sitting between them. Germline CDR1 is SGHVS and CDR2 is FQNEAQ. The CDR3 length is 14 residues.

The CDR3 sequence is CASSPPTGPNTEAFF. The CDR3 DNA follows: TGTGCCAGCTCACCCCCTACCGGGCCGAACACTGAAGCTTTCTTT. This chain connects TRBV18 to TRBJ1-1; no clear D gene. The germline V gene has CDR1 KGHSH and CDR2 LQKENI. Trimming took 3 bases from V and 1 from J, leaving 12 bases between them. The CDR3 spans 15 residues.

The genes are TRBV6-6 and TRBJ1-5; tentative D call: TRBD1 (5 bases). The V end was cut by 11 bases, the J end by 1 base, with 12 bases between. The CDR3 runs to 13 residues. From germline, CDR1 is MNHNY and CDR2 SVGAGI (reference sequence). CDR3: CAARTLSNQPQHF. The CDR3, as DNA: TGTGCCGCGAGGACATTAAGCAATCAGCCCCAGCATTTT.

The chain couples TRBV4-1 to TRBJ1-2; no definite D call. From germline, CDR1 is MGHRA and CDR2 YSYEKL. The CDR3 has 17 residues. Trimming pared 0 bases from V and 0 bases from J, leaving 14 bases between. CDR3 sequence (DNA): TGCGCCAGCAGCCAAGACAGCGGGAGCAGAGCTAACTATGGCTACACCTTC. Translating it yields CASSQDSGSRANYGYTF.

This clonotype was seen more than once but under ten times. The V gene is TRBV28, the J gene TRBJ2-3; D not resolved. With 4 bases removed from V and 5 bases from J, the gap between germline ends came to 7 bases. Germline CDR1 and CDR2: MDHEN and SYDVKM. The CDR3 is 12 amino acids. The CDR3 region has the DNA TGTGCCAGCAGTTCACAAGGAGATACGCAGTATTTT. As protein: CASSSQGDTQYF. Combining the CDR3 with reference TRBV28 and TRBJ2-3 gives the whole variable domain DVKVTQSSRYLVKRTGEKVFLECVQDMDHENMFWYRQDPGLGLRLIYFSYDVKMKEKGDIPEGYSVSREKKERFSLILESASTNQTSMYLCASSSQGDTQYFGPGTRLTVL.

The chain is built from TRBV7-3 and TRBJ2-3, with D possibly being TRBD2 (5 bases). Germline V gene lookup returns CDR1 SGHTA and CDR2 FQGTGA. V was shortened by 4 bases and J by 1 base, with 12 bases between the two germline ends. There are 15 residues in the CDR3. This CDR3 reads CASSSRGGRTDTQYF. CDR3 bases: TGTGCCAGCAGCTCCCGTGGCGGGCGCACAGATACGCAGTATTTT.

This chain links TRBV9 with TRBJ1-1; no clear D gene. V gave up 4 bases and J gave up 1 base, with 14 bases separating them. The CDR3 runs 15 residues. Germline-derived CDR1 and CDR2 are SGDLS and YYNGEE. The CDR3 region is CASSSRPLPNTEAFF. CDR3 DNA sequence: TGTGCCAGCAGCTCACGACCCCTTCCGAACACTGAAGCTTTCTTT.

The chain combines TRBV7-2 with TRBJ1-6; tentative D call: TRBD1 (5 bases). This CDR3 contains 15 residues. CDR1 is SGHTA, CDR2 FQGNSA, per germline. V was shortened by 5 bases and J by 4 bases, with 12 bases between the two germline ends. DNA for the CDR3: TGTGCCAGCAGCCTAAGACAGCTTTATAATTCACCCCTCCACTTT. Translated, it gives CASSLRQLYNSPLHF.

The rearrangement links TRBV12-3 or TRBV12-4 to TRBJ1-2, with unresolved D. Trimming took 5 bases from V and 5 from J, leaving 12 bases between them. The CDR3 contains 13 residues. CDR3 sequence (DNA): TGTGCCAGCAGTCAGGTCCCAGCTTATGGCTACACCTTC. Its protein product is CASSQVPAYGYTF.

The chain uses TRBV12-3 or TRBV12-4 and TRBJ1-2, with 11 bases lining up with TRBD1. The J segment lost 3 bases and the V segment lost 6 bases, leaving 6 bases of the junction unmatched. The CDR3 is 15 residues long. CDR3: CASSRGQGAYYGYTF. In DNA, the CDR3 is TGTGCCAGCAGCCGAGGACAGGGGGCTTACTATGGCTACACCTTC.

The J gene is TRBJ1-3, the V gene TRBV27; D is uncertain. Deletions cut 8 bases from V and 0 bases from J, with 8 bases between. The CDR3 has 13 residues. Germline assignment: CDR1 MNHEY and CDR2 SMNVEV (reference sequence). As DNA, the CDR3 is TGTGCCAGCGGCCACTACTCTGGAAACACCATATATTTT. Amino acid sequence: CASGHYSGNTIYF.